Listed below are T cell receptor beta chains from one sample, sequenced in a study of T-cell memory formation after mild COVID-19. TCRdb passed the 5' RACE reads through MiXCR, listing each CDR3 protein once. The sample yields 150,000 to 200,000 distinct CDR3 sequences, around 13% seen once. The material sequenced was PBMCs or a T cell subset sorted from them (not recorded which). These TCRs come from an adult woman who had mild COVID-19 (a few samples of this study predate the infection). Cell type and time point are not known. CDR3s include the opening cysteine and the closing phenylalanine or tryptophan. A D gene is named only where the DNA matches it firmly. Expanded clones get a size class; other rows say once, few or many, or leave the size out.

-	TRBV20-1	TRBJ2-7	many	CSAPSPQGNQYF	TGCAGTGCCCCGTCCCCACAGGGTAACCAGTACTTC
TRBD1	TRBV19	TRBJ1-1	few	CASSDPGQGAFGEAFF	TGTGCCAGTAGTGACCCGGGACAGGGGGCGTTCGGTGAAGCTTTCTTT
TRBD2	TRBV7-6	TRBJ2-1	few	CASSLAGLALGYNEQFF	TGTGCCAGCAGCTTAGCGGGACTAGCACTTGGCTACAATGAGCAGTTCTTC
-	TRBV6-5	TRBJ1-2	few	CASMRDSAANYGYTF	TGTGCCAGCATGAGGGACTCTGCGGCTAACTATGGCTACACCTTC
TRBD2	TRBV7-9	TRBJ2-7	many	CASSLGLADYEQYF	TGTGCCAGCAGCCTCGGACTAGCTGACTACGAGCAGTACTTC
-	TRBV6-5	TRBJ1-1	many	CASSYAGEYTEAFF	TGTGCCAGCAGTTACGCGGGGGAGTACACTGAAGCTTTCTTT
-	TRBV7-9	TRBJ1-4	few	CASSFGFNEKLFF	TGTGCCAGCAGCTTCGGGTTTAATGAAAAACTGTTTTTT
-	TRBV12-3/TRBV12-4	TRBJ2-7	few	CASSFGSYEQYF	TGTGCCAGCAGTTTCGGGTCCTACGAGCAGTACTTC
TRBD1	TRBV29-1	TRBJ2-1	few	CSVVGTGYDEQFF	TGCAGCGTTGTCGGGACAGGGTATGATGAGCAGTTCTTC
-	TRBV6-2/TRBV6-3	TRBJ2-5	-	CASSYPGYSQEETQYF	TGTGCCAGCAGTTACCCGGGATACTCGCAAGAAGAGACCCAGTACTTC
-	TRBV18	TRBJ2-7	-	CASSPRSTMSSYEQYF	TGTGCCAGCTCACCAAGGTCGACAATGAGCTCCTACGAGCAGTACTTC
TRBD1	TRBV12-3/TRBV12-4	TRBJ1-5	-	CASSPIPGQHQPQHF	TGTGCCAGCAGCCCCATTCCGGGACAGCATCAGCCCCAGCATTTT
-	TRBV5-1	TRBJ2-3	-	CASSLGEAVKASTDTQYF	TGCGCCAGCAGCTTGGGGGAAGCGGTGAAAGCTAGCACAGATACGCAGTATTTT
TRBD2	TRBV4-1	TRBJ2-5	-	CASSPGGASSETQYF	TGCGCCAGCAGCCCCGGGGGGGCCTCAAGTGAGACCCAGTACTTC